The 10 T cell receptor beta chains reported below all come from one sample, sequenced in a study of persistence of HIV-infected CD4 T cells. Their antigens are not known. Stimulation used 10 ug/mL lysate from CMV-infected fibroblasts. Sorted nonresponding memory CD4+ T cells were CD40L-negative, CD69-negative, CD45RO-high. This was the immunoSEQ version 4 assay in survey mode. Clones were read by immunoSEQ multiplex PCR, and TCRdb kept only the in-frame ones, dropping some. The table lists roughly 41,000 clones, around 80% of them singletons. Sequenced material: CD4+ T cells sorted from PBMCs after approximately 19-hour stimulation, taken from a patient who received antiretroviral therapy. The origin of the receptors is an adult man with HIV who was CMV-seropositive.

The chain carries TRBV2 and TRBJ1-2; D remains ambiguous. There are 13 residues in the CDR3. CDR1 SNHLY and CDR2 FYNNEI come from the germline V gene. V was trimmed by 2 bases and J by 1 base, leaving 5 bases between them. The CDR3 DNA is TGTGCCAGCAGTGAACACCTTAACTATGGCTACACCTTC. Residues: CASSEHLNYGYTF.

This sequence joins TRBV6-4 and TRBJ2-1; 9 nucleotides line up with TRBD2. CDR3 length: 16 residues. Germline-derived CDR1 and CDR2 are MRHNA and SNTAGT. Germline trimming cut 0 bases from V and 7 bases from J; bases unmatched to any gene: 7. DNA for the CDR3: TGTGCCAGCAGTGACTCATGGCGGGGGGGCAAGAATGAGCAGTTCTTC. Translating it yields CASSDSWRGGKNEQFF.

CDR3 loop: CASSRGQGYEQYF. In nucleotides, the CDR3 is TGTGCCAGCAGCAGGGGACAGGGCTACGAGCAGTACTTC. The chain has TRBV9 and TRBJ2-7; 9 nucleotides agree with TRBD1. The V segment lost 4 bases and the J segment 3 bases; nucleotides outside the gene matches: 2. Germline V gene sequence: CDR1 SGDLS, CDR2 YYNGEE. The CDR3 consists of 13 residues.

The CDR3 nucleotides read TGCGCCAGCAGCCCTACAGGGGGCGTCGGTCAGCCCCAGCATTTT. Translating it yields CASSPTGGVGQPQHF. The rearrangement uses TRBV5-1 and TRBJ1-5, with 9 bases aligning to TRBD1. Germline V gene lookup returns CDR1 SGHRS and CDR2 YFSETQ. The CDR3 is made up of 15 amino acids. The V and J ends lost 4 bases and 6 bases, in that order; junction bases with no gene match: 8. Drawing the rest from reference TRBV5-1 and TRBJ1-5, the complete variable domain is KAGVTQTPRYLIKTRGQQVTLSCSPISGHRSVSWYQQTPGQGLQFLFEYFSETQRNKGNFPGRFSGRQFSNSRSEMNVSTLELGDSALYLCASSPTGGVGQPQHFGDGTRLSIL.

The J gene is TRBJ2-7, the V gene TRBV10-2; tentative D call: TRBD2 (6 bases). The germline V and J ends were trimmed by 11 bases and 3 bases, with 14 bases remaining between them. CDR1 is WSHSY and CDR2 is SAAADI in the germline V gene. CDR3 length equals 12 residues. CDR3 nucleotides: TGCGCCGCGGGACCTAGAGGCTACGAGCAGTACTTC. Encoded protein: CAAGPRGYEQYF.

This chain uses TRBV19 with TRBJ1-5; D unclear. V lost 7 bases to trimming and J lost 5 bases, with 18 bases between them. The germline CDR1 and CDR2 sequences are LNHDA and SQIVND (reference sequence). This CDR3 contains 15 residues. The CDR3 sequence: CASKRAGIRYQPQHF. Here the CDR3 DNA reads TGTGCCAGTAAACGTGCGGGGATCCGATATCAGCCCCAGCATTTT. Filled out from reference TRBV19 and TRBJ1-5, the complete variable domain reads DGGITQSPKYLFRKEGQNVTLSCEQNLNHDAMYWYRQDPGQGLRLIYYSQIVNDFQKGDIAEGYSVSREKKESFPLTVTSAQKNPTAFYLCASKRAGIRYQPQHFGDGTRLSIL.

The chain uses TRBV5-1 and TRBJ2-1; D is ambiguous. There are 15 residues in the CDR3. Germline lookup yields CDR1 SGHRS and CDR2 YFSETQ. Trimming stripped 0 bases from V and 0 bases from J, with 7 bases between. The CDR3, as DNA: TGCGCCAGCAGCTTGGCCCTCAGCTCCTACAATGAGCAGTTCTTC. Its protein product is CASSLALSSYNEQFF.

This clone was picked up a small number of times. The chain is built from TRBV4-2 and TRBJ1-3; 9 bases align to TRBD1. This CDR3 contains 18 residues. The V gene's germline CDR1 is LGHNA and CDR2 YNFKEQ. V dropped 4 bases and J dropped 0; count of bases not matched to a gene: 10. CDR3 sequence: CASSRGTGISSSGNTIYF. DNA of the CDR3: TGTGCCAGCAGCCGAGGGACAGGGATTAGCAGCTCTGGAAACACCATATATTTT.

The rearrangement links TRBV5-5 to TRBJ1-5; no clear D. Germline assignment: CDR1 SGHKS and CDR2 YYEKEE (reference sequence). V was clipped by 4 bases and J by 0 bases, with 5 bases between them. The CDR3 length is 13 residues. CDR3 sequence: CASSRDSNQPQHF. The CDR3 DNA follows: TGTGCCAGCAGCCGGGATAGCAATCAGCCCCAGCATTTT.

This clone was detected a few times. CDR3 in DNA: TGTGCCAGCACCATCCTCGGGACGCAGTATTTT. It encodes CASTILGTQYF. The chain recombines TRBV12-3 or TRBV12-4 with TRBJ2-3; D call uncertain. V lost 7 bases, J lost 9 bases, and 11 bases lay in between. The CDR3 runs to 11 residues.